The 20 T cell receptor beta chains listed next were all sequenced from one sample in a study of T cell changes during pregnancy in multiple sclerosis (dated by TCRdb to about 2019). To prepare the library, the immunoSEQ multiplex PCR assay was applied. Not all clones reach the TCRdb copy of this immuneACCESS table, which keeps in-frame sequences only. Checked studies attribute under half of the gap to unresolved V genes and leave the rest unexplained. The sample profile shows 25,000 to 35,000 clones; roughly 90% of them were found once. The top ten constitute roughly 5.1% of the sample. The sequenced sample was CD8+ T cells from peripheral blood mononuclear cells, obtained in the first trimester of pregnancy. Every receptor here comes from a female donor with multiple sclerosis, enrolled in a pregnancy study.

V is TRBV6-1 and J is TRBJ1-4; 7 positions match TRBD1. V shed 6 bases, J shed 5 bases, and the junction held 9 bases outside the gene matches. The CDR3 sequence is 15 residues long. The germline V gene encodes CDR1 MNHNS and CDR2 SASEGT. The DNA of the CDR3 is TGTGCCAGCAGGGATCGACAGGGAAGGAATGAAAAACTGTTTTTT. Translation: CASRDRQGRNEKLFF.

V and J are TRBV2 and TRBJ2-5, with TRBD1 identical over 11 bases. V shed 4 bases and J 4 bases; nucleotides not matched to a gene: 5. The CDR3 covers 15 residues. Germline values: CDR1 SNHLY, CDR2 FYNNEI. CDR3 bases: TGTGCCAGCAGTGGGACAGGGGGCCTGGGAGAGACCCAGTACTTC. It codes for CASSGTGGLGETQYF.

CDR3 bases: TGCGCCAGCAGCCACTCGTTGAGGCCAAACAATGAGCAGTTCTTC. Its protein is CASSHSLRPNNEQFF. The chain links TRBV4-1 to TRBJ2-1; no definite D call. V dropped 3 bases and J dropped 5 bases, with 14 bases sitting between them. The germline V gene has CDR1 MGHRA and CDR2 YSYEKL. The CDR3 is made up of 15 amino acids.

The CDR3 nucleotides read TGTGCCAGTAGACCGGACAGGGACACCGGGGAGCTGTTTTTT. Its translation: CASRPDRDTGELFF. The chain recombines TRBV19 with TRBJ2-2; 8 bases map to TRBD1. The CDR3 runs 14 residues. J was trimmed by 3 bases and V by 6 bases; bases with no gene match: 3. Germline CDR1 is LNHDA and CDR2 is SQIVND (reference sequence).

CDR3 residues: CASSCERESCEQYF. Here the CDR3 DNA reads TGTGCCAGCAGTTGTGAGCGGGAGTCTTGCGAGCAGTACTTC. The chain joins TRBV25-1 to TRBJ2-7, with TRBD2 identical over 8 bases. Germline CDR1 and CDR2: MGHDK and SYGVNS. This CDR3 contains 14 residues. Trimming at V came to 5 bases and at J to 6 bases, leaving 9 bases not matched to a gene.

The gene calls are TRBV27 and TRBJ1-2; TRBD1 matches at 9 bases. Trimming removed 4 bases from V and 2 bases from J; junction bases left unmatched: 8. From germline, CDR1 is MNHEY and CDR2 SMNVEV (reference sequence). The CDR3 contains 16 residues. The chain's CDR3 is CASSSGFGTGNYGYTF. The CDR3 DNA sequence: TGTGCCAGCAGTTCCGGATTCGGGACAGGGAACTATGGCTACACCTTC.

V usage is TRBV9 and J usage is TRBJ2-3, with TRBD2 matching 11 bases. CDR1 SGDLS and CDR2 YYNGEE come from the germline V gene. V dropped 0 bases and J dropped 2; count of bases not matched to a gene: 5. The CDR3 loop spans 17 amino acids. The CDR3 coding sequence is TGTGCCAGCAGCGTAGCCCGACTAGCGGGGACCACAGATACGCAGTATTTT. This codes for CASSVARLAGTTDTQYF.

This CDR3 reads CASRQDSNYEQYF. The DNA of the CDR3 is TGTGCCAGCAGGCAGGACTCAAACTACGAGCAGTACTTC. The gene calls are TRBV4-2 and TRBJ2-7; perhaps TRBD2 as D (5 bases). Trimming stripped 6 bases from V and 3 bases from J, with 12 bases between. This CDR3 comprises 13 residues. Per germline, CDR1 LGHNA and CDR2 YNFKEQ.

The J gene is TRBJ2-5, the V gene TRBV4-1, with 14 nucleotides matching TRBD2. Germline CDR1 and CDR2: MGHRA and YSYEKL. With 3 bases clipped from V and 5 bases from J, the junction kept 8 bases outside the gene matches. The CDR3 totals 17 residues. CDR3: CASSQRGLAGAWETQYF. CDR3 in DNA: TGCGCCAGCAGCCAGCGGGGACTAGCGGGAGCTTGGGAGACCCAGTACTTC.

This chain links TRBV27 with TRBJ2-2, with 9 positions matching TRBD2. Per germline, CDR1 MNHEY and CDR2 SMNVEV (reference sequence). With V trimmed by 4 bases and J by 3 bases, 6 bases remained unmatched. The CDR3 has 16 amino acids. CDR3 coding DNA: TGTGCCAGCAGTTCCCCGACTAGCGGCTACACCGGGGAGCTGTTTTTT. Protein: CASSSPTSGYTGELFF.

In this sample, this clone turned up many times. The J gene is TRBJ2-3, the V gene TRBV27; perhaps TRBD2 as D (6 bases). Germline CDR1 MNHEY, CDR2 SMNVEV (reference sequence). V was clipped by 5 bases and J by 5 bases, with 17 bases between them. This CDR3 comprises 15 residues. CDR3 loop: CASSLRAGRVDTQYF. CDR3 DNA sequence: TGTGCCAGCAGTCTACGCGCGGGGCGCGTAGATACGCAGTATTTT.

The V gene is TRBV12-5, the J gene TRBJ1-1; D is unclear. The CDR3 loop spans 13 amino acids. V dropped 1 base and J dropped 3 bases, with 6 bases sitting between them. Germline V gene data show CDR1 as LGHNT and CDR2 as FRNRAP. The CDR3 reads CASGLGSYTEAFF. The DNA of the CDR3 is TGTGCTAGTGGTTTGGGAAGCTACACTGAAGCTTTCTTT.

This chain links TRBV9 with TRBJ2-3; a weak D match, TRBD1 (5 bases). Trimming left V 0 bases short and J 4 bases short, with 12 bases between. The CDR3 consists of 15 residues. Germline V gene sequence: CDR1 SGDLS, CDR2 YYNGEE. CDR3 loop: CASSVEGQVSDTQYF. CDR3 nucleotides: TGTGCCAGCAGCGTAGAGGGGCAGGTGTCAGATACGCAGTATTTT. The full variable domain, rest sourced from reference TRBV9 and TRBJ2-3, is DSGVTQTPKHLITATGQRVTLRCSPRSGDLSVYWYQQSLDQGLQFLIQYYNGEERAKGNILERFSAQQFPDLHSELNLSSLELGDSALYFCASSVEGQVSDTQYFGPGTRLTVL.

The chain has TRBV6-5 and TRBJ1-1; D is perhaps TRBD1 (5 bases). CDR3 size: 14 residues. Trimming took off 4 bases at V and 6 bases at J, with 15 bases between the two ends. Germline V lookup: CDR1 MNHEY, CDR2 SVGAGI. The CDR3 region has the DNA TGTGCCAGCAGTTTTTTAGGGGATAACCCTGAAGCTTTCTTT. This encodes CASSFLGDNPEAFF.

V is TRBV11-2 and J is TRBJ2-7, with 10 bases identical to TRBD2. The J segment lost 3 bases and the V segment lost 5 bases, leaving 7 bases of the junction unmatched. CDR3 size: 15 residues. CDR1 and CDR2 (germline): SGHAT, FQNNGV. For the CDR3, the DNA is TGTGCCAGCAGCCCAGGACTAGCGGACCACTACGAGCAGTACTTC. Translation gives CASSPGLADHYEQYF. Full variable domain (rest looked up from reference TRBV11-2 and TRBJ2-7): EAGVAQSPRYKIIEKRQSVAFWCNPISGHATLYWYQQILGQGPKLLIQFQNNGVVDDSQLPKDRFSAERLKGVDSTLKIQPAKLEDSAVYLCASSPGLADHYEQYFGPGTRLTVT.

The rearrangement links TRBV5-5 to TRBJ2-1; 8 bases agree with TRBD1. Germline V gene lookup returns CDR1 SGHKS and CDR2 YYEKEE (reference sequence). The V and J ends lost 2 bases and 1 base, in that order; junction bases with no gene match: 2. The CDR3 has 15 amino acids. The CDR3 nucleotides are TGTGCCAGCAGCTTACGGGACAGGTCCTACAATGAGCAGTTCTTC. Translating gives CASSLRDRSYNEQFF.

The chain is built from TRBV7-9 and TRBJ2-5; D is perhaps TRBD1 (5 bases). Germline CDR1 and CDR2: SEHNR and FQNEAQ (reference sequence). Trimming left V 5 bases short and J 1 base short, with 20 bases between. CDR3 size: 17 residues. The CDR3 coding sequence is TGTGCCAGCAGCCTAGGCCCTATAGGGGTGACCCAAGAGACCCAGTACTTC. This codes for CASSLGPIGVTQETQYF.

CDR3 region: CASSPTGDEQYF. In DNA form, the CDR3 reads TGCGCCAGCAGCCCTACAGGGGACGAGCAGTACTTC. The genes are TRBV5-1 and TRBJ2-7; 7 bases are shared with TRBD1. V was clipped by 4 bases and J by 5 bases; unmatched bases: 3. The CDR3 runs to 12 residues. Germline V gives CDR1 SGHRS, CDR2 YFSETQ.

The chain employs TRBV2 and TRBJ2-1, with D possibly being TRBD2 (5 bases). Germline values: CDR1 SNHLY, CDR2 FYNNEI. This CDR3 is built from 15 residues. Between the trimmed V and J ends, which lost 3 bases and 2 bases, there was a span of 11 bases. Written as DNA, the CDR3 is TGTGCCAGCAGTGACGCGGGCGCCACCTACAATGAGCAGTTCTTC. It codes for CASSDAGATYNEQFF.

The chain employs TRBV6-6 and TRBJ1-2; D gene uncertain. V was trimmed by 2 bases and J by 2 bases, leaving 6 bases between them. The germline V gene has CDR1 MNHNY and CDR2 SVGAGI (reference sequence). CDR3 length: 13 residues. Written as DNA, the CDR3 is TGTGCCAGCAGTTACCCCGGGAACTATGGCTACACCTTC. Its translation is CASSYPGNYGYTF.